A selection of T cell receptor beta chains follows, all from one sample in a study of T-cell memory formation after mild COVID-19. TCRdb re-derived calls from the 5' RACE reads in MiXCR, one entry per CDR3 protein. The table shows 190,000 or so distinct CDR3 sequences, with approximately 30% occurring only once. Sequenced: PBMCs or a T cell subset sorted from them (not recorded which). The receptors shown here come from an adult woman who had mild COVID-19 (a few samples of this study predate the infection). Cell type and time point are not known. Each CDR3 is given with its conserved first and last residue. A D gene is named only where the DNA matches it firmly. Size is stated for part of the rows, as once, few or many counts, or as a class when the clone is expanded.

J | V | D | size | CDR3 | DNA
TRBJ2-7 | TRBV12-3/TRBV12-4 | - | once | CASRDGIGAYEQYF | TGTGCCAGCAGAGACGGTATAGGGGCCTACGAGCAGTACTTC
TRBJ2-7 | TRBV5-1 | TRBD2 | - | CASSSSGLAYEQYF | TGCGCCAGCAGCTCTTCTGGACTAGCCTACGAGCAGTACTTC
TRBJ1-5 | TRBV24-1 | TRBD1 | - | CATSDGTGVGQPQHF | TGTGCCACCAGTGACGGGACAGGGGTCGGTCAGCCCCAGCATTTT
TRBJ2-5 | TRBV7-8 | - | - | CASSLSGRQETQYF | TGTGCCAGCAGCTTAAGCGGGCGGCAAGAGACCCAGTACTTC
TRBJ2-2 | TRBV6-2/TRBV6-3 | TRBD1 | - | CASSTPGQGGELFF | TGTGCCAGCAGTACACCGGGACAGGGTGGGGAGCTGTTTTTT
TRBJ1-3 | TRBV12-3/TRBV12-4 | TRBD1 | - | CASSTVGQGFLGNTIYF | TGTGCCAGCAGTACAGTGGGACAGGGATTCCTTGGAAACACCATATATTTT
TRBJ1-4 | TRBV4-1 | - | - | CASSPVGGTNEKLFF | TGCGCCAGCAGCCCCGTGGGGGGGACAAATGAAAAACTGTTTTTT
TRBJ2-1 | TRBV30 | TRBD2 | - | CAWSVRRTSGTVNEQFF | TGTGCCTGGAGTGTCAGACGGACTAGCGGGACTGTCAATGAGCAGTTCTTC
TRBJ1-5 | TRBV20-1 | TRBD1 | - | CSASTQGYSNQPQHF | TGCAGTGCTAGTACACAGGGGTACAGCAATCAGCCCCAGCATTTT
TRBJ1-2 | TRBV7-2 | TRBD1 | few | CASSTQGHYGYTF | TGTGCCAGCAGCACACAGGGGCACTATGGCTACACCTTC
TRBJ2-2 | TRBV7-6 | TRBD2 | - | CASSFTSGSNTGELFF | TGTGCCAGCAGCTTCACTAGCGGGTCGAACACCGGGGAGCTGTTTTTT
TRBJ1-1 | TRBV20-1 | TRBD1 | - | CSASRSGGSAEAFF | TGCAGTGCTAGTAGGTCAGGGGGCTCGGCTGAAGCTTTCTTT
TRBJ2-7 | TRBV29-1 | TRBD1 | - | CSVLDRVSYEQYF | TGCAGCGTCCTGGACAGGGTTTCCTACGAGCAGTACTTC
TRBJ2-1 | TRBV7-9 | TRBD2 | - | CASSLFAGGGNEQFF | TGTGCCAGCAGCTTATTCGCGGGAGGGGGCAATGAGCAGTTCTTC
TRBJ2-7 | TRBV6-5 | - | few | CASSYSQKSYEQYF | TGTGCCAGCAGTTACTCCCAGAAGTCCTACGAGCAGTACTTC
TRBJ2-1 | TRBV4-3 | - | few | CASSQSRLNEQFF | TGCGCCAGCAGCCAATCGAGGTTGAATGAGCAGTTCTTC
TRBJ2-1 | TRBV12-5 | TRBD1 | few | CASGLDRDSSYEQFF | TGTGCTAGTGGTTTGGACCGGGACAGTAGTTATGAGCAGTTCTTC
TRBJ1-1 | TRBV7-2 | - | few | CASSFGTPTEAFF | TGTGCCAGCAGCTTCGGGACACCCACTGAAGCTTTCTTT
TRBJ2-1 | TRBV6-5 | TRBD1 | - | CASSYFGTGSNEQFF | TGTGCCAGCAGTTACTTCGGGACAGGTAGTAATGAGCAGTTCTTC
TRBJ2-2 | TRBV11-2 | - | few | CASRRAGAGTGELFF | TGTGCCAGCAGGCGGGCAGGGGCAGGGACCGGGGAGCTGTTTTTT
TRBJ1-1 | TRBV10-3 | - | - | CAISFGSDTEAFF | TGTGCCATCAGTTTTGGGAGCGACACTGAAGCTTTCTTT
TRBJ1-1 | TRBV7-8 | TRBD1 | few | CASSNRQGTMNTEAFF | TGTGCCAGCAGCAACAGACAGGGAACAATGAACACTGAAGCTTTCTTT
TRBJ2-2 | TRBV5-5 | - | many | CASSRNTGELFF | TGTGCCAGCAGCCGGAACACCGGGGAGCTGTTTTTT
TRBJ2-1 | TRBV13 | TRBD2 | few | CASSTGLAGGEFF | TGTGCCAGCAGCACCGGACTAGCGGGGGGAGAGTTCTTC
TRBJ1-2 | TRBV27 | - | once | CASSLIRGVDGYTF | TGTGCCAGCAGTCTAATCAGGGGAGTGGATGGCTACACCTTC
TRBJ2-2 | TRBV3-1 | - | many | CASSQVSRGSYTGELFF | TGTGCCAGCAGCCAAGTAAGTCGCGGCAGTTACACCGGGGAGCTGTTTTTT
TRBJ2-2 | TRBV19 | - | few | CASRPGQNTGELFF | TGTGCCAGTAGGCCGGGACAGAACACCGGGGAGCTGTTTTTT
TRBJ1-1 | TRBV2 | TRBD1 | - | CATDRGLDTEAFF | TGTGCCACCGACAGGGGGCTGGACACTGAAGCTTTCTTT
TRBJ1-5 | TRBV6-9 | TRBD1 | few | CASSYPRRTGHQPQHF | TGTGCCAGCAGTTATCCCCGGAGGACAGGGCATCAGCCCCAGCATTTT
TRBJ2-1 | TRBV12-3/TRBV12-4 | TRBD2 | - | CASSLPGLAGVPSEQFF | TGTGCCAGCAGCCTGCCCGGACTAGCGGGAGTCCCCAGTGAGCAGTTCTTC
TRBJ1-6 | TRBV6-5 | - | - | CASRPPGQSNSPLHF | TGTGCCAGCAGACCCCCCGGACAATCTAATTCACCCCTCCACTTT
TRBJ2-5 | TRBV7-6 | - | - | CASSLSTARLETQYF | TGTGCCAGCAGCTTATCGACGGCTAGGCTTGAGACCCAGTACTTC
TRBJ2-7 | TRBV25-1 | TRBD2 | few | CASATVGAGVVDYEQYF | TGTGCCAGTGCTACCGTGGGAGCGGGAGTAGTAGACTACGAGCAGTACTTC
TRBJ2-5 | TRBV4-1 | - | few | CASSLGGGETQYF | TGCGCCAGCAGCCTGGGTGGCGGTGAGACCCAGTACTTC
TRBJ1-1 | TRBV12-3/TRBV12-4 | - | - | CASSFRMNTEAFF | TGTGCCAGCAGTTTCCGGATGAACACTGAAGCTTTCTTT
TRBJ2-3 | TRBV14 | TRBD2 | - | CASSQQLAGADTQYF | TGTGCCAGCAGCCAACAACTAGCGGGAGCAGATACGCAGTATTTT
TRBJ1-5 | TRBV12-3/TRBV12-4 | - | - | CASSNLGYSNQPQHF | TGTGCCAGTTCAAACCTGGGGTATAGCAATCAGCCCCAGCATTTT
TRBJ2-2 | TRBV11-1 | - | - | CASSPWGQTGELFF | TGTGCCAGCAGCCCTTGGGGACAAACCGGGGAGCTGTTTTTT
TRBJ1-2 | TRBV7-9 | - | few | CASSRERATGQGPPSYGYTF | TGTGCCAGCAGCCGAGAACGTGCCACGGGACAAGGACCCCCTTCATATGGCTACACCTTC
TRBJ2-1 | TRBV9 | TRBD2 | - | CASSPSGGAWNEQFF | TGTGCCAGCAGCCCTAGCGGGGGGGCTTGGAATGAGCAGTTCTTC
TRBJ2-7 | TRBV12-3/TRBV12-4 | - | - | CASTPQGRPREQYF | TGTGCCAGCACCCCGCAGGGACGGCCGAGGGAGCAGTACTTC
TRBJ2-2 | TRBV24-1 | - | - | CATGPLRGEITTGELFF | TGTGCCACCGGGCCGTTGAGAGGGGAAATAACCACCGGGGAGCTGTTTTTT
TRBJ2-2 | TRBV24-1 | TRBD2 | - | CATRRGGDTGELFF | TGTGCCACCAGGCGGGGGGGTGACACCGGGGAGCTGTTTTTT
TRBJ1-5 | TRBV10-3 | - | - | CAISEYMNQPQHF | TGTGCCATCAGTGAGTACATGAATCAGCCCCAGCATTTT
TRBJ2-7 | TRBV3-1 | TRBD1 | few | CASSQAGQGSYEQYF | TGTGCCAGCAGCCAAGCCGGACAGGGTTCCTACGAGCAGTACTTC
TRBJ2-7 | TRBV6-5 | TRBD2 | few | CASRIGGSSYEQYF | TGTGCCAGCAGGATCGGCGGGAGCTCCTACGAGCAGTACTTC
TRBJ2-7 | TRBV12-3/TRBV12-4 | - | few | CASSPNMHTYEQYF | TGTGCCAGCAGTCCGAACATGCATACCTACGAGCAGTACTTC
TRBJ2-7 | TRBV20-1 | - | - | CSAITVSSYEQYF | TGCAGTGCTATCACAGTAAGCTCCTACGAGCAGTACTTC
TRBJ1-1 | TRBV25-1 | - | - | CASSHKGWNTEAFF | TGTGCCAGCAGTCACAAGGGGTGGAACACTGAAGCTTTCTTT
TRBJ2-5 | TRBV15 | - | - | CATSRDQGSDETQYF | TGTGCCACCAGCAGAGATCAGGGGAGTGACGAGACCCAGTACTTC
TRBJ2-1 | TRBV3-1 | - | - | CASSPSWGPSNEQFF | TGTGCCAGCAGCCCCAGTTGGGGGCCGAGCAATGAGCAGTTCTTC
TRBJ1-5 | TRBV9 | - | few | CASSVGAYSNQPQHF | TGTGCCAGCAGCGTAGGGGCATATAGCAATCAGCCCCAGCATTTT
TRBJ2-5 | TRBV3-1 | - | - | CASSQDRTQTQYF | TGTGCCAGCAGCCAAGATCGGACGCAGACCCAGTACTTC
TRBJ2-3 | TRBV5-1 | - | many | CASSLGHRDRKADTQYF | TGCGCCAGCAGCTTGGGCCACAGGGACCGTAAAGCAGATACGCAGTATTTT
TRBJ2-2 | TRBV29-1 | TRBD2 | - | CRASGRIGELFF | TGCAGAGCCAGCGGGAGGATCGGGGAGCTGTTTTTT